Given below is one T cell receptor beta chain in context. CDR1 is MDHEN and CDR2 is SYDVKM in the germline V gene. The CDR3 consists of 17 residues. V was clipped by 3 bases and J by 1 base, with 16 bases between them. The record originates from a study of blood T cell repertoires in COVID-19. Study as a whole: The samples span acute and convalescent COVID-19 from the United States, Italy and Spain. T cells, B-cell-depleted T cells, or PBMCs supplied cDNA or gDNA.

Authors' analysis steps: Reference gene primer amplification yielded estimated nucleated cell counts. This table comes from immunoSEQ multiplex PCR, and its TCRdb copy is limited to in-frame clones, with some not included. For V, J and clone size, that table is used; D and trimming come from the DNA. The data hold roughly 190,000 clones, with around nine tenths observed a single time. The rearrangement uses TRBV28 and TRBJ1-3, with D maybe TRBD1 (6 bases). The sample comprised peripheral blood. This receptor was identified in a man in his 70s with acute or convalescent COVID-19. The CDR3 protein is CASSLSGEGSSGNTIYF. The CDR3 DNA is TGTGCCAGCAGTTTGTCAGGGGAGGGATCTTCTGGAAACACCATATATTTT. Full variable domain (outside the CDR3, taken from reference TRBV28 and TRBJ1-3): DVKVTQSSRYLVKRTGEKVFLECVQDMDHENMFWYRQDPGLGLRLIYFSYDVKMKEKGDIPEGYSVSREKKERFSLILESASTNQTSMYLCASSLSGEGSSGNTIYFGEGSWLTVV.